This T cell receptor (beta chain) was sequenced for a study of cytomegalovirus exposure and HLA in healthy donors. Study conclusions and caveats: High specificity and sensitivity for cytomegalovirus status were reported for the classifier. The likely origin of a cluster of highly shared sequence variants was a sequencing artifact. Using a false discovery rate of 0.05, a later analysis showed that 16,951 TCR beta sequences were associated with HLA alleles.

Researchers ran the PCR with 60 Vbeta and 13 Jbeta primers. This table comes from immunoSEQ multiplex PCR, and its TCRdb copy is limited to in-frame clones, with some not included. The sample lists tens of thousands of clones; 55% to 65% were seen once. With regard to this clone: Its target is not known.

This TCR was sampled from a woman in her thirties or forties in good health and CMV-seropositive. The sequenced material came from PBMCs.

The CDR3 nucleotides are TGCGCCAGCAGACAATCCTCAGGGAACACTGAAGCTTTCTTT. Translated: CASRQSSGNTEAFF. The chain combines TRBV5-1 with TRBJ1-1; D is ambiguous. CDR3 length equals 14 residues. From germline, CDR1 is SGHRS and CDR2 YFSETQ. Trimming removed 5 bases from V and 1 base from J, with 12 bases in between.